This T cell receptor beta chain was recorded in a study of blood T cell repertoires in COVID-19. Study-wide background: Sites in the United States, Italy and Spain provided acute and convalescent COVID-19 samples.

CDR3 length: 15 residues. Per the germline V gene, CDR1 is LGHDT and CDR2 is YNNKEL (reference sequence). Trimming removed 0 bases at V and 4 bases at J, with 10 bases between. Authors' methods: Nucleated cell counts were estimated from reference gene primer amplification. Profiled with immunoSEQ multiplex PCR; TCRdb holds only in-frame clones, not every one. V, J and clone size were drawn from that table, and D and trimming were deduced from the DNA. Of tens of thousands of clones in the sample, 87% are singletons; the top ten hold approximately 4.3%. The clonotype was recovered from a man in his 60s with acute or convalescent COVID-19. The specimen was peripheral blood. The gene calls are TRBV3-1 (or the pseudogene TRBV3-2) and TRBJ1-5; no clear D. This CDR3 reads CASSQDSTSNQPQHF. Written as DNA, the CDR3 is TGTGCCAGCAGCCAAGATAGCACATCTAATCAGCCCCAGCATTTT.